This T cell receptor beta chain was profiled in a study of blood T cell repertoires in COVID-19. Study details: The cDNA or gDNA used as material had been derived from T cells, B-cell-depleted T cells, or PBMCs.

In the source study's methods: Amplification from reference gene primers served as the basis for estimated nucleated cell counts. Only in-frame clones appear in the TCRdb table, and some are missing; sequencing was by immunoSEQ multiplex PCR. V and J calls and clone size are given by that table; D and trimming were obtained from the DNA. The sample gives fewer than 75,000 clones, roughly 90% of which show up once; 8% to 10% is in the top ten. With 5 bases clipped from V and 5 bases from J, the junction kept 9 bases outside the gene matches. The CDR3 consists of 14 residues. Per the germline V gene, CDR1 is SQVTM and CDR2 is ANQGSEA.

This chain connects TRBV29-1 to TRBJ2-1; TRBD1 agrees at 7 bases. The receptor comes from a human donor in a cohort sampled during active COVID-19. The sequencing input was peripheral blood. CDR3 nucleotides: TGCAGCGTTCACAGGGGATTAAACAACAATGAGCAGTTCTTC. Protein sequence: CSVHRGLNNNEQFF.